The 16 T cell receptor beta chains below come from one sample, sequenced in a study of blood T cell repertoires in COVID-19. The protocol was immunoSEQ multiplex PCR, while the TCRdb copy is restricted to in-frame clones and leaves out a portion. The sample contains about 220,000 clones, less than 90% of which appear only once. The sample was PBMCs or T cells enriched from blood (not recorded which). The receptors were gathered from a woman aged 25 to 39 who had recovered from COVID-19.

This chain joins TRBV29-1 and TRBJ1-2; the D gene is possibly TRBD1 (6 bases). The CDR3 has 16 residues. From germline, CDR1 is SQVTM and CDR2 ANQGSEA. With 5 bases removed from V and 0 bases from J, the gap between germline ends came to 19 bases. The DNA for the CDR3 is TGCAGCGTTAAATGGATGTCTGACAGGCCTAACTATGGCTACACCTTC. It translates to CSVKWMSDRPNYGYTF.

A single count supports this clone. The CDR3 loop reads CASSQQARSHGYTF. The CDR3 DNA is TGTGCCAGCAGCCAGCAAGCCCGCTCCCATGGCTACACCTTC. This sequence joins TRBV3-1 (or the pseudogene TRBV3-2) and TRBJ1-2, with D unresolved. This CDR3 is built from 14 residues. With 3 bases removed from V and 6 bases from J, the gap between germline ends came to 14 bases. The germline CDR1 and CDR2 sequences are LGHDT and YNNKEL (reference sequence).

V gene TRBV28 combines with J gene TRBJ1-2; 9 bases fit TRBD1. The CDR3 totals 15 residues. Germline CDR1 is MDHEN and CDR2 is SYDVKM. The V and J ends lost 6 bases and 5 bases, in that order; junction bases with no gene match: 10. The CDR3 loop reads CASSRDREVLYGYTF. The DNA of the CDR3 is TGTGCCAGCAGCCGGGACAGGGAGGTTTTATATGGCTACACCTTC.

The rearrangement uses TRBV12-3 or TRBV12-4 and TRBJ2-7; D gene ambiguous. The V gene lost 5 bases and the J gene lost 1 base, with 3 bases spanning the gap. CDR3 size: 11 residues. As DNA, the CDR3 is TGTGCCAGCAGTCCATCCTACGAGCAGTACTTC. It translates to CASSPSYEQYF.

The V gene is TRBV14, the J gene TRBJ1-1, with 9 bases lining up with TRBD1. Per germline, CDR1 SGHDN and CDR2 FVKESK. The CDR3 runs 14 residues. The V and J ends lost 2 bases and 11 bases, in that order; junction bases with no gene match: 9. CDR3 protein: CASSQRGTGFRAFF. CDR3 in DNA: TGTGCCAGCAGCCAAAGGGGGACAGGGTTTCGGGCTTTCTTT.

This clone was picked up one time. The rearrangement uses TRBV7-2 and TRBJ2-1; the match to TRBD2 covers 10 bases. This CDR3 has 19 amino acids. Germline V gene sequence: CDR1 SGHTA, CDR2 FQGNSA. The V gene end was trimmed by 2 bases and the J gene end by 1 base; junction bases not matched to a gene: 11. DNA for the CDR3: TGTGCCAGCAGCTTAATCGCCCAGCGGGGGGGATCGTCCTACAATGAGCAGTTCTTC. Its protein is CASSLIAQRGGSSYNEQFF. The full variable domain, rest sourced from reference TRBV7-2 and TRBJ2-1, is GAGVSQSPSNKVTEKGKDVELRCDPISGHTALYWYRQSLGQGLEFLIYFQGNSAPDKSGLPSDRFSAERTGGSVSTLTIQRTQQEDSAVYLCASSLIAQRGGSSYNEQFFGPGTRLTVL.

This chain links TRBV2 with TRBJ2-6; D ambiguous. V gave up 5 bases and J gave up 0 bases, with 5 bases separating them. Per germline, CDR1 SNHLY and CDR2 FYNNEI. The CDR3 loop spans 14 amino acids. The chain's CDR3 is CASSRSSGANVLTF. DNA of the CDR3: TGTGCCAGCAGTAGGAGCTCTGGGGCCAACGTCCTGACTTTC. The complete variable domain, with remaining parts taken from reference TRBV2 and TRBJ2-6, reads EPEVTQTPSHQVTQMGQEVILRCVPISNHLYFYWYRQILGQKVEFLVSFYNNEISEKSEIFDDQFSVERPDGSNFTLKIRSTKLEDSAMYFCASSRSSGANVLTFGAGSRLTVL.

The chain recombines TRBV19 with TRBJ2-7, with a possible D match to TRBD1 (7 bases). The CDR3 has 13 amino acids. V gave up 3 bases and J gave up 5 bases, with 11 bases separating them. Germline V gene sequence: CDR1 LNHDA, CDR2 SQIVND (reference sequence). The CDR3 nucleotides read TGTGCCAGTAGTATTCAGGGGGGCGACGAGCAGTACTTC. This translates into CASSIQGGDEQYF.

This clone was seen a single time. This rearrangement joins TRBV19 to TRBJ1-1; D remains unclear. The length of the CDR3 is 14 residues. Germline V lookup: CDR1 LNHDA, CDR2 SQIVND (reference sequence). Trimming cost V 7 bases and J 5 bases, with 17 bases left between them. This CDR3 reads CASTWGWRNTEAFF. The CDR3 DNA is TGTGCCAGTACTTGGGGATGGAGGAATACTGAAGCTTTCTTT.

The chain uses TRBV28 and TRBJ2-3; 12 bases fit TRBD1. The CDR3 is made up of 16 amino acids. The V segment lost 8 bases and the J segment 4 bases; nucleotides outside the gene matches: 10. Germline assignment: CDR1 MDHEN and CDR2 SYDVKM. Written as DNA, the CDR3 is TGTGCCAGCGGAACCTCCGGGACAGGGGGCGCAGATACGCAGTATTTT. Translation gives CASGTSGTGGADTQYF.

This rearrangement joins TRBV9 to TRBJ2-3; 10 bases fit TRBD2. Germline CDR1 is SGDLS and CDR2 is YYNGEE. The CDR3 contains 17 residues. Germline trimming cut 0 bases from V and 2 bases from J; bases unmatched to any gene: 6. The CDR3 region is CASSVGQAGGVTDTQYF. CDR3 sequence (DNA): TGTGCCAGCAGCGTAGGTCAAGCGGGGGGGGTCACAGATACGCAGTATTTT. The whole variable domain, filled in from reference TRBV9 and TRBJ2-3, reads DSGVTQTPKHLITATGQRVTLRCSPRSGDLSVYWYQQSLDQGLQFLIQYYNGEERAKGNILERFSAQQFPDLHSELNLSSLELGDSALYFCASSVGQAGGVTDTQYFGPGTRLTVL.

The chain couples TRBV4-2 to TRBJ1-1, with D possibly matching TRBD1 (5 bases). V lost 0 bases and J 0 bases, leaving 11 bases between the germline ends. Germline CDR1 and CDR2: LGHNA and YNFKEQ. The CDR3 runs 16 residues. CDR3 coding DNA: TGTGCCAGCAGCCAAGATGGAGACAGATTGAACACTGAAGCTTTCTTT. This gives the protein CASSQDGDRLNTEAFF.

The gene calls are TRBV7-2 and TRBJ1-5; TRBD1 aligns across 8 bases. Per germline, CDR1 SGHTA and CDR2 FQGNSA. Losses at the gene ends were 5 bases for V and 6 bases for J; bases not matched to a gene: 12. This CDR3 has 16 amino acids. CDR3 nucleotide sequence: TGTGCCAGCAGCGCCTTAGACAGGGGATTTCTTCAGCCCCAGCATTTT. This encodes CASSALDRGFLQPQHF.

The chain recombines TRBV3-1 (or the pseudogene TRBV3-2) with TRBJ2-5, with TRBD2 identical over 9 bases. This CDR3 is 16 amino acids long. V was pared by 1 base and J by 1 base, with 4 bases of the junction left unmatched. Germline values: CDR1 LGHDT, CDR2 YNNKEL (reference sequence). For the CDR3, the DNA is TGTGCCAGCAGCCAAGCTCTAGCGGGACCCCAAGAGACCCAGTACTTC. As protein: CASSQALAGPQETQYF.

Written as DNA, the CDR3 is TGCGCCAGCAGCCAAGATGGTAGATCCTTTGAAAAACTGTTTTTT. Protein sequence: CASSQDGRSFEKLFF. The chain uses TRBV4-1 and TRBJ1-4; no firm D call. CDR3 length: 15 residues. Germline CDR1 MGHRA, CDR2 YSYEKL. Trimming took 0 bases from V and 7 from J, leaving 12 bases between them.

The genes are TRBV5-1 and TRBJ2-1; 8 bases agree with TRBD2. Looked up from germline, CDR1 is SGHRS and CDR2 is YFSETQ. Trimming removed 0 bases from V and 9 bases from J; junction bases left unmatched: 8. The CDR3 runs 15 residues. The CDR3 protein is CASSLDTAGGFEQFF. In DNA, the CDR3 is TGCGCCAGCAGCTTGGACACGGCGGGGGGATTTGAGCAGTTCTTC.